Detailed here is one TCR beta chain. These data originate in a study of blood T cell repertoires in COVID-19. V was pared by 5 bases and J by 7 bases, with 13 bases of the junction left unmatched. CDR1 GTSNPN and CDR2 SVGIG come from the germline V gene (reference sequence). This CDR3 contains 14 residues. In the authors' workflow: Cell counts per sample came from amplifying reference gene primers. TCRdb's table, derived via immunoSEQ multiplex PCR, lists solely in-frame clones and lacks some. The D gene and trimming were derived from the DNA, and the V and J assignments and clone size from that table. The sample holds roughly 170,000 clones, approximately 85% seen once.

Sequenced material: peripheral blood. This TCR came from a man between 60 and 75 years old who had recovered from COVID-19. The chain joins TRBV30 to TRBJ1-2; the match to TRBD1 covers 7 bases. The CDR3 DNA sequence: TGTGCCTGGGCCACAGGGGCGGGGCGAGGTGGCTACACCTTC. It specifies CAWATGAGRGGYTF.